The entry that follows covers one T cell receptor beta chain sequence. Its antigen is not identified. The data were obtained in a study of OX40 agonist ivuxolimab in advanced cancers. Trimming removed 5 bases from V and 3 bases from J, with 15 bases in between. CDR3 length: 15 residues. The V gene's germline CDR1 is SGHAT and CDR2 FQNNGV. Study-wide points: On average, a greater number of expanded clones characterised CD8+ T cells relative to CD4+.

Profiling relied on immunoSEQ multiplex PCR, and the TCRdb table lists in-frame clones only, not all of them. The profile shows about 88,000 clones, 87% of them singletons. Source: CD4+ or CD8+ T cells sorted from blood, taken in a trial of the OX40 agonist ivuxolimab. The origin of this receptor is an adult with an advanced solid tumor such as melanoma, head and neck, liver or kidney cancer. V gene TRBV11-2 combines with J gene TRBJ2-3, with D unresolved. The CDR3 nucleotides read TGTGCCAGCAGCCTTCAGACCCTCCCAACAGATACGCAGTATTTT. Its translation is CASSLQTLPTDTQYF.